Listed below are T cell receptor beta chains from one sample, sequenced in a study of CD8 T cells in ankylosing spondylitis. MiXCR, run by TCRdb on the 5' RACE reads, gives a single entry per CDR3 protein. The repertoire holds more than 600,000 distinct CDR3 sequences, with over 15% as singletons. Sequences were obtained from blood, either unsorted or a sorted T cell fraction (not recorded which). These receptors were collected from a male donor with ankylosing spondylitis. CDR3s include the opening cysteine and the closing phenylalanine or tryptophan. The D gene is left open where the match is weak. Only some rows state a clone size, as once, few, many or a class for expanded clones.

D,V,length,J,size,DNA,CDR3
-,TRBV12-3/TRBV12-4,12,TRBJ1-1,few,TGTGCCAGCAGTTTAGTTGGGGGTGAAGCTTTCTTT,CASSLVGGEAFF
TRBD2,TRBV7-2,15,TRBJ2-7,many,TGTGCCAGCAGCTTAGCCAGCGGGGAATCCTACGAGCAGTACTTC,CASSLASGESYEQYF
TRBD2,TRBV20-1,15,TRBJ2-1,many,TGCAGTGCCCGTGGACTAGCGGGAAGGGACAATGAGCAGTTCTTC,CSARGLAGRDNEQFF
-,TRBV4-1,16,TRBJ2-3,few,TGCGCCAGCAGCCAACCCGGACGGAGTGGCACAGATACGCAGTATTTT,CASSQPGRSGTDTQYF
TRBD1,TRBV4-2,19,TRBJ2-6,-,TGTGCCAGCAGCCAAGAAGCCCCGGGACAGAGCTCTGGGGCCAACGTCCTGACTTTC,CASSQEAPGQSSGANVLTF
TRBD1,TRBV6-7,20,TRBJ1-5,few,TGTGCCAGCAGTTACCGCGGAATTCCGGGACAGGGTCGACGTGGGCAGCCCCAGCATTTT,CASSYRGIPGQGRRGQPQHF
-,TRBV27,17,TRBJ1-1,few,TGTGCCAGCAGTTTACTTACCGTAGGCAGACCGAACACTGAAGCTTTCTTT,CASSLLTVGRPNTEAFF
-,TRBV7-9,17,TRBJ2-1,-,TGTGCCAGCAGCGCGAATCAGGGGCAAAGCTCCTACAATGAGCAGTTCTTC,CASSANQGQSSYNEQFF
TRBD2,TRBV27,15,TRBJ2-7,few,TGTGCCAGCAGTTCCCTTAGCGGGGGGATCTACGAGCAGTACTTC,CASSSLSGGIYEQYF
-,TRBV15,14,TRBJ1-5,-,TGTGCCACCAGCAGAGAGGGGCATGGTCAGCCCCAGCATTTT,CATSREGHGQPQHF
-,TRBV11-1,15,TRBJ1-1,few,TGTGCCAGCAGCTTAGGACAGGCTGGGTTCACTGAAGCTTTCTTT,CASSLGQAGFTEAFF
TRBD1,TRBV20-1,17,TRBJ1-2,few,TGCTGTGCTCGCCCTCTGGACAGGGTAGAAGAGATCTATGGCTACACCTTC,CCARPLDRVEEIYGYTF
TRBD2,TRBV7-9,14,TRBJ2-7,-,TGTGCCAGCAGAGGGGCAGGGACTAGCTACGAGCAGTACTTC,CASRGAGTSYEQYF
-,TRBV7-9,13,TRBJ1-2,few,TGTGCCAGCAGCTTAGTGGATGGGCGAGGCTACACCTTC,CASSLVDGRGYTF
TRBD1,TRBV4-3,16,TRBJ1-1,few,TGCGCCAGCAGCCCCAAGCCAGGGACAGGGGGCACTGAAGCTTTCTTT,CASSPKPGTGGTEAFF
-,TRBV12-3/TRBV12-4,16,TRBJ1-2,-,TGTGCCAGCAGTCCTCGGACACTCCATCTCCCGTATGGCTACACCTTC,CASSPRTLHLPYGYTF
-,TRBV6-4,15,TRBJ2-5,few,TGTGCCAGCAGTGACTCGGGAAGGGGTGGCGAGACCCAGTACTTC,CASSDSGRGGETQYF
TRBD1,TRBV28,14,TRBJ2-7,few,TGTGCCAGCAGCACAGGGGGAGAAGATGGAGAGCAGTACTTC,CASSTGGEDGEQYF
-,TRBV28,12,TRBJ2-1,-,TGTGCCAGCAGTTTCGATTCCAATGAGCAGTTCTTC,CASSFDSNEQFF
-,TRBV12-3/TRBV12-4,15,TRBJ2-5,few,TGTGCCAGCAGCCCTCTGTCTCCCTCCGAAGAGACCCAGTACTTC,CASSPLSPSEETQYF
TRBD1,TRBV7-3,20,TRBJ2-6,-,TGTGCCAGCAGCTTTGTAGCCGGGACAGGTGTGAATCTCGGGGCCAACGTCCTGACTTTC,CASSFVAGTGVNLGANVLTF
-,TRBV6-1,13,TRBJ1-1,few,TGTGCCAGCAGTGAATTGGTGAACACTGAAGCTTTCTTT,CASSELVNTEAFF